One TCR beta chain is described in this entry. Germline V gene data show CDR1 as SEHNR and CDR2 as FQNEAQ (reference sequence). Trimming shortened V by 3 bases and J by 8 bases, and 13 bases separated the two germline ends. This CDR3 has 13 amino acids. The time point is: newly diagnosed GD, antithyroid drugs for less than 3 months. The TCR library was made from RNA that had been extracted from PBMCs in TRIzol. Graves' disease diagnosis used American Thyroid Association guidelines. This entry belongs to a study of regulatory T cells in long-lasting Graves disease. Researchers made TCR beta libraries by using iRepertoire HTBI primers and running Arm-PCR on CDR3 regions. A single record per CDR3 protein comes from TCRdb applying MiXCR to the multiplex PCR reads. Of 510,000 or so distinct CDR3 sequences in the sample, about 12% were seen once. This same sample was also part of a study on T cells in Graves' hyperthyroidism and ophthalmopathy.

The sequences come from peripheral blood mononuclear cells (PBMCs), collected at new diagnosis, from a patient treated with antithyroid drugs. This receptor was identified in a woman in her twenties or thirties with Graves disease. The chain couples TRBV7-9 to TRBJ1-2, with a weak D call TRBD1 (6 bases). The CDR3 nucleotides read TGTGCCAGCAGCTTGCTCAAGGGGGACGGCTACACCTTC. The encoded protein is CASSLLKGDGYTF.